This T cell receptor beta chain was profiled in a study of blood T cell repertoires in COVID-19. Whole-study context: Samples representing acute and convalescent COVID-19 were sourced from the United States, Italy and Spain. Sample material is recorded as cDNA or gDNA derived from T cells, B-cell-depleted T cells, or PBMCs.

Clones were sequenced by immunoSEQ multiplex PCR, and TCRdb holds only the in-frame ones, with some missing. This sample has roughly 70,000 clones, with 80% found just once. Trimming took 4 bases from V and 3 from J; bases not matched to a gene: 5. The germline V gene encodes CDR1 SGHRS and CDR2 YFSETQ. CDR3 length: 14 residues. The source is a man aged 65 to 85 who had recovered from COVID-19. This chain uses TRBV5-1 with TRBJ2-3, with TRBD1 matching over 7 bases. The sequenced sample consisted of peripheral blood. The CDR3 nucleotides read TGCGCCAGCAGCCAAGGACAGGATACAGATACGCAGTATTTT. Amino acids: CASSQGQDTDTQYF.